The 3 T cell receptor beta chains presented below share a single source sample, sequenced in a study of T cell responses to AZD1222 COVID-19 vaccine. Data came from immunoSEQ multiplex PCR; TCRdb stores just in-frame clones and leaves some out. The sample shows some 95,000 clones, 85% to 90% of them seen only once. The sequenced sample was peripheral blood, obtained on day 0 of AZD1222 vaccination. The origin of the receptors is an adult in good health.

The chain has TRBV3-1 (or the pseudogene TRBV3-2) and TRBJ2-5, with no clear D. Trimming took 6 bases from V and 2 from J, leaving 7 bases between them. From germline, CDR1 is LGHDT and CDR2 YNNKEL (reference sequence). The length of the CDR3 is 12 residues. The CDR3 region is CASSFEQETQYF. The CDR3 nucleotides are TGTGCCAGCAGTTTCGAACAAGAGACCCAGTACTTC.

This clone was observed a single time. The chain recombines TRBV5-1 with TRBJ2-7; TRBD1 matches at 9 bases. The CDR3 runs to 15 residues. With 0 bases clipped from V and 6 bases from J, the junction kept 7 bases outside the gene matches. From germline, CDR1 is SGHRS and CDR2 YFSETQ. The CDR3 DNA follows: TGCGCCAGCAGCTTGGGAGGGACAGGGAAGGGCGAGCAGTACTTC. Amino acid sequence: CASSLGGTGKGEQYF.

This chain joins TRBV9 and TRBJ2-7, with a weak D call TRBD2 (6 bases). Germline V lookup: CDR1 SGDLS, CDR2 YYNGEE. The CDR3 runs to 14 residues. Trimming left V 3 bases short and J 4 bases short, with 14 bases between. CDR3: CASSGDSRGYEQYF. As DNA, the CDR3 is TGTGCCAGCAGCGGGGACTCACGAGGGTACGAGCAGTACTTC.